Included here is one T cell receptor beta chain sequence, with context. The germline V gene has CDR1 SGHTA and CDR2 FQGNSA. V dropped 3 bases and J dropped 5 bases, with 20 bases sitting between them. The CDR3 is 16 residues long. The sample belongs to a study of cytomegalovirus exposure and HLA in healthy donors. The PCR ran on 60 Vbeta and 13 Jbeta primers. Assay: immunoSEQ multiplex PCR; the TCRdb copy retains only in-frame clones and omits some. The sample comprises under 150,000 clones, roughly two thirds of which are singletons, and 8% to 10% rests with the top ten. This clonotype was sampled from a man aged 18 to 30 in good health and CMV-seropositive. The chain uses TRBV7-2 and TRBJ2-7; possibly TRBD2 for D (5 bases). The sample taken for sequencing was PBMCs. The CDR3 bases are TGTGCCAGCAGCTTCTCTTTTTCGGGCCGGGAACACGAGCAGTACTTC. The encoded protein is CASSFSFSGREHEQYF.